One sample yielded the 30 T cell receptor beta chains listed below, sequenced in a study of shared clonotypes between healthy human individuals. Sequencing used immunoSEQ multiplex PCR; TCRdb keeps in-frame clones, though not all of them. The sample holds about 2.3 million clones, more than 85% seen once. Sequencing input: naive CD4+ T cells from PBMCs. Subset: CD45RA+ positively selected. All receptors come from a man aged 18 to 30 in good health. Some clones in this sample may be carry-over from other donors' samples.

The gene calls are TRBV19 and TRBJ2-7; 7 bases map to TRBD1. J gave up 3 bases and V 9 bases, and 14 bases lay outside the gene matches. CDR3 length equals 15 residues. Looked up from germline, CDR1 is LNHDA and CDR2 is SQIVND (reference sequence). The CDR3, as DNA: TGTGCCAGCAGAACCCAGCAGGGGGTCAACTACGAGCAGTACTTC. Translation: CASRTQQGVNYEQYF.

The rearrangement joins TRBV5-6 to TRBJ1-5; D uncertain. Germline V gene lookup returns CDR1 SGHDT and CDR2 YYEEEE. The CDR3 contains 16 residues. V was pared by 3 bases and J by 2 bases, with 15 bases between. The CDR3 sequence is CASSSPGPGGNQPQHF. The CDR3 nucleotides read TGTGCCAGCAGCTCTCCGGGCCCCGGAGGCAATCAGCCCCAGCATTTT.

V usage is TRBV29-1 and J usage is TRBJ2-3; the match to TRBD2 covers 8 bases. Germline assignment: CDR1 SQVTM and CDR2 ANQGSEA. The CDR3 spans 12 residues. The junction had 3 bases not matched to a gene; V was cut back by 6 bases and J by 4 bases. This chain's CDR3 is CSVGLAADTQYF. In DNA form, the CDR3 reads TGCAGCGTCGGACTAGCTGCAGATACGCAGTATTTT.

This clone was recorded once. The chain recombines TRBV27 with TRBJ1-2, with 11 bases identical to TRBD1. Germline V CDR1 and CDR2: MNHEY, SMNVEV (reference sequence). Unmatched junction bases numbered 7, after V lost 6 bases and J lost 4 bases. The length of the CDR3 is 15 residues. The CDR3 loop is CASSPRTGGAYGYTF. The CDR3 DNA reads as TGTGCCAGCAGCCCTCGGACAGGGGGCGCCTATGGCTACACCTTC.

Comments on this clone: Other DNA sequences in the sample encode the same CDR3. The chain employs TRBV9 and TRBJ1-1; 10 nucleotides align to TRBD1. The CDR3 has 14 residues. V dropped 3 bases and J dropped 5; count of bases not matched to a gene: 4. Looked up from germline, CDR1 is SGDLS and CDR2 is YYNGEE. CDR3 DNA: TGTGCCAGCAGCGCCCGGACAGGGGGAACTGAAGCTTTCTTT. Its protein is CASSARTGGTEAFF.

The chain carries TRBV5-1 and TRBJ2-3; 8 bases match TRBD2. Germline lookup yields CDR1 SGHRS and CDR2 YFSETQ. The CDR3 length is 14 residues. The J segment lost 3 bases and the V segment lost 6 bases, leaving 6 bases of the junction unmatched. The CDR3 bases are TGCGCCAGCACGAAGCGGGAGTCAACAGATACGCAGTATTTT. This gives the protein CASTKRESTDTQYF.

The chain employs TRBV27 and TRBJ2-7; D not resolved. Trimming took 3 bases from V and 2 from J, leaving 11 bases between them. The CDR3 contains 14 residues. Germline values: CDR1 MNHEY, CDR2 SMNVEV (reference sequence). CDR3 region: CASSLREATYEQYF. For the CDR3, the DNA is TGTGCCAGCAGTTTGCGTGAAGCAACCTACGAGCAGTACTTC.

The rearrangement links TRBV29-1 to TRBJ1-1, with D perhaps matching TRBD1 (5 bases). There are 14 residues in the CDR3. Trimming shortened V by 4 bases and J by 5 bases, and 17 bases separated the two germline ends. Germline V CDR1 and CDR2: SQVTM, ANQGSEA. The CDR3 coding sequence is TGCAGCGTTGCCCTCCAGACAGTCAGAACTGAAGCTTTCTTT. Its protein is CSVALQTVRTEAFF.

The V call is TRBV5-4, the J call TRBJ2-1; D not certain. The CDR3 consists of 14 residues. CDR1 SGHNT and CDR2 YYREEE come from the germline V gene (reference sequence). Trimming removed 0 bases from V and 8 bases from J, with 12 bases in between. CDR3 residues: CASSLARRPHEQFF. CDR3 in DNA: TGTGCCAGCAGCTTGGCGCGTCGCCCCCATGAGCAGTTCTTC.

As DNA, the CDR3 is TGTGCCAGCAGGCTGAGCTACAATGAGCAGTTCTTC. Encoded protein: CASRLSYNEQFF. The V call is TRBV25-1, the J call TRBJ2-1; D is unclear. V was clipped by 6 bases and J by 3 bases, with 6 bases between them. Germline CDR1 is MGHDK and CDR2 is SYGVNS. This CDR3 contains 12 residues.

The chain couples TRBV20-1 to TRBJ2-2, with no clear D. The V end was cut by 4 bases, the J end by 3 bases, with 3 bases between. The CDR3 is made up of 11 amino acids. Germline assignment: CDR1 DFQATT and CDR2 SNEGSKA (reference sequence). The CDR3 region has the DNA TGCAGTGCTACAGACACCGGGGAGCTGTTTTTT. It codes for CSATDTGELFF.

Of note for this clone: Other DNA sequences in this sample translate to the same CDR3. CDR3 nucleotides: TGCGCCAGCAGCCAAGATCCTCGGTACAATGAGCAGTTCTTC. It yields the protein CASSQDPRYNEQFF. V usage is TRBV4-1 and J usage is TRBJ2-1; D not certain. Trimming pared 0 bases from V and 4 bases from J, leaving 7 bases between. The CDR3 totals 14 residues. Germline V lookup: CDR1 MGHRA, CDR2 YSYEKL.

The chain employs TRBV27 and TRBJ1-1; perhaps TRBD1 as D (6 bases). The CDR3 has 16 amino acids. Trimming took 5 bases from V and 5 from J, leaving 21 bases between them. CDR1 and CDR2 from the germline V gene are MNHEY and SMNVEV (reference sequence). This chain's CDR3 is CASSPWQVGAGTEAFF. The CDR3, as DNA: TGTGCCAGCAGTCCATGGCAGGTGGGGGCAGGAACTGAAGCTTTCTTT.

The V and J genes are TRBV27 and TRBJ2-3; D is perhaps TRBD1 (5 bases). The germline gives CDR1 MNHEY, CDR2 SMNVEV (reference sequence). CDR3 size: 14 residues. With 5 bases removed from V and 6 bases from J, the gap between germline ends came to 15 bases. CDR3 in DNA: TGTGCCAGCAGTGACCCTCGGACAACCGATACGCAGTATTTT. This gives the protein CASSDPRTTDTQYF.

V and J are TRBV28 and TRBJ1-3, with 10 bases that match TRBD1. Losses at the gene ends were 2 bases for V and 4 bases for J; bases not matched to a gene: 5. CDR1 is MDHEN, CDR2 SYDVKM, per germline. The CDR3 sequence is 16 residues long. The CDR3 sequence is CASSLGTGDRGNTIYF. The CDR3 DNA is TGTGCCAGCAGTTTAGGGACAGGGGATCGAGGAAACACCATATATTTT. Full variable domain (missing parts from reference TRBV28 and TRBJ1-3): DVKVTQSSRYLVKRTGEKVFLECVQDMDHENMFWYRQDPGLGLRLIYFSYDVKMKEKGDIPEGYSVSREKKERFSLILESASTNQTSMYLCASSLGTGDRGNTIYFGEGSWLTVV.

V and J are TRBV5-1 and TRBJ2-3; 13 positions match TRBD2. Germline V gene sequence: CDR1 SGHRS, CDR2 YFSETQ. The junction had 7 bases not matched to a gene; V was cut back by 5 bases and J by 4 bases. This CDR3 has 16 residues. CDR3 sequence: CASRPVLAGGPDTQYF. The CDR3 DNA follows: TGCGCCAGCAGGCCCGTACTAGCGGGAGGGCCAGATACGCAGTATTTT.

The V call is TRBV19, the J call TRBJ1-4; D is unclear. V was trimmed by 6 bases and J by 10 bases, leaving 15 bases between them. CDR1 and CDR2 from the germline V gene are LNHDA and SQIVND (reference sequence). This CDR3 has 13 residues. As DNA, the CDR3 is TGTGCCAGTAGCGAATTTGCCGCGGCAAAACTGTTTTTT. Encoded protein: CASSEFAAAKLFF.

This chain connects TRBV28 to TRBJ1-1; D might be TRBD1 (5 bases). Looked up from germline, CDR1 is MDHEN and CDR2 is SYDVKM. The V end lost 3 bases, the J end lost 5 bases, and 16 bases lay between the germline ends. This CDR3 has 15 amino acids. CDR3 DNA: TGTGCCAGCAGTTTTTTCGCAGGGCGCGGGACTGAAGCTTTCTTT. It encodes CASSFFAGRGTEAFF.

The rearrangement joins TRBV5-4 to TRBJ2-1, with 11 bases identical to TRBD2. Germline CDR1 is SGHNT and CDR2 is YYREEE (reference sequence). CDR3 size: 15 residues. V lost 4 bases to trimming and J lost 10 bases; unmatched junction nucleotides: 10. The DNA of the CDR3 is TGTGCCAGCAGCGCGACTAGCGGGAAGTACGGCGAGCAGTTCTTC. Translating it yields CASSATSGKYGEQFF.

This chain connects TRBV14 to TRBJ2-7; TRBD1 aligns across 8 bases. The V gene's germline CDR1 is SGHDN and CDR2 FVKESK. This CDR3 contains 15 residues. With V trimmed by 3 bases and J by 2 bases, 6 bases remained unmatched. CDR3 residues: CASSQQDRGTYEQYF. The DNA of the CDR3 is TGTGCCAGCAGCCAGCAAGACAGGGGTACCTACGAGCAGTACTTC.

The chain is built from TRBV19 and TRBJ1-5, with 10 positions matching TRBD1. Germline CDR1 reads LNHDA; CDR2 reads SQIVND (reference sequence). The V gene end was trimmed by 6 bases and the J gene end by 4 bases; junction bases not matched to a gene: 9. The CDR3 length is 16 residues. The CDR3 here is CASRDLTGGRNQPQHF. The CDR3 DNA sequence: TGTGCCAGTAGAGATCTGACAGGGGGCAGGAATCAGCCCCAGCATTTT.

The genes are TRBV7-8 and TRBJ1-1; D possibly corresponds to TRBD1 (5 bases). The V end was cut by 3 bases, the J end by 3 bases, with 14 bases between. Germline lookup yields CDR1 SGHVS and CDR2 FQNEAQ. This CDR3 is 15 amino acids long. Here the CDR3 DNA reads TGTGCCAGCAGCTTGGGACTGACAAGGGACACTGAAGCTTTCTTT. Translation: CASSLGLTRDTEAFF.

The genes are TRBV10-2 and TRBJ2-1; unclear D gene. The CDR3 totals 16 residues. Germline V gene sequence: CDR1 WSHSY, CDR2 SAAADI. With 3 bases removed from V and 5 bases from J, the gap between germline ends came to 17 bases. The CDR3 reads CASSDWRQDSHNEQFF. CDR3 DNA: TGCGCCAGCAGTGATTGGCGGCAGGATAGTCACAATGAGCAGTTCTTC.

This clone was counted only a few times. This chain uses TRBV6-1 with TRBJ2-5, with TRBD1 identical over 12 bases. V trimming: 4 bases; J trimming: 4 bases; junction bases outside the gene matches: 1. This CDR3 is 14 amino acids long. The germline gives CDR1 MNHNS, CDR2 SASEGT. CDR3 sequence (DNA): TGTGCCAGCAGTGGGGGACAGGGGGCAGAGACCCAGTACTTC. Amino acids: CASSGGQGAETQYF.

J is TRBJ2-1 and V is TRBV11-2, with 13 bases matching TRBD2. This CDR3 region has 15 residues. Trimming at V came to 5 bases and at J to 9 bases, leaving 7 bases not matched to a gene. Germline V gives CDR1 SGHAT, CDR2 FQNNGV. CDR3 region: CASSRLAGGNGEQFF. The CDR3, as DNA: TGTGCCAGCAGCCGACTAGCGGGAGGCAACGGTGAGCAGTTCTTC.

This CDR3 is CAIAVGTETGYTF. CDR3 coding DNA: TGTGCGATCGCGGTCGGGACTGAGACCGGCTACACCTTC. The chain employs TRBV10-3 and TRBJ1-2; D is possibly TRBD1 (5 bases). Germline V gene lookup returns CDR1 ENHRY and CDR2 SYGVKD. This CDR3 comprises 13 residues.

V is TRBV5-1 and J is TRBJ2-6; the D gene could be TRBD1 or TRBD2 (5 bases each). This CDR3 has 17 amino acids. Trimming took off 3 bases at V and 1 base at J, with 14 bases between the two ends. The V gene's germline CDR1 is SGHRS and CDR2 YFSETQ. CDR3 coding DNA: TGCGCCAGCAGCTGGGGGACGGCCCTTTCTGGGGCCAACGTCCTGACTTTC. It encodes CASSWGTALSGANVLTF.

The chain combines TRBV6-5 with TRBJ2-7; D gene unclear. CDR1 MNHEY and CDR2 SVGAGI come from the germline V gene. The CDR3 consists of 14 residues. Trimming shortened V by 4 bases and J by 9 bases, and 19 bases separated the two germline ends. The CDR3 sequence is CASSFAARVVAQYF. CDR3 nucleotides: TGTGCCAGCAGTTTCGCCGCCCGCGTGGTAGCGCAGTACTTC.

The chain recombines TRBV5-1 with TRBJ1-3, with TRBD1 identical over 7 bases. After removal of 4 bases from V and 0 bases from J, the junction contained 7 bases not matched to a gene. CDR3 length: 16 residues. Germline assignment: CDR1 SGHRS and CDR2 YFSETQ. In DNA, the CDR3 is TGCGCCAGCAGCGGGTGGGACAGAAGCTCTGGAAACACCATATATTTT. The encoded protein is CASSGWDRSSGNTIYF.

This chain links TRBV5-4 with TRBJ2-1; D is possibly TRBD2 (7 bases). The CDR3 is 15 residues long. Trimming took 2 bases from V and 2 from J, leaving 11 bases between them. Germline values: CDR1 SGHNT, CDR2 YYREEE (reference sequence). This CDR3 is CASSLGGGAYNEQFF. CDR3 nucleotides: TGTGCCAGCAGCTTAGGCGGGGGCGCCTACAATGAGCAGTTCTTC.